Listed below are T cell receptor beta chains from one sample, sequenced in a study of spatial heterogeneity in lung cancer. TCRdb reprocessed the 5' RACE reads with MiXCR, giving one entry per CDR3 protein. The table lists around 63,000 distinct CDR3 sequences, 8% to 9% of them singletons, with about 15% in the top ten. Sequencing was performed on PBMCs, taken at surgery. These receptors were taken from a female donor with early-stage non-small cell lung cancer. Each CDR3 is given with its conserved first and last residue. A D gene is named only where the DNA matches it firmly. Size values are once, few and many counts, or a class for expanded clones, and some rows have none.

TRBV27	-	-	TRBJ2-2	TGTGCCAGCAGTTCCGGGTACACCGGGGAGCTGTTTTTT	CASSSGYTGELFF
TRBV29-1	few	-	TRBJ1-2	TGCAGCGGTCTTATCGGGATTAGGTATGGCTACACCTTC	CSGLIGIRYGYTF
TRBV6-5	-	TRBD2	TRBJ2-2	TGTGCCAGCAGTTACTCCGGGGGGTCGGACACCGGGGAGCTGTTTTTT	CASSYSGGSDTGELFF
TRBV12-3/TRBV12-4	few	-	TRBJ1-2	TGTGCCAGCAGCGCTTGGGGGGGCTATGGCTACACCTTC	CASSAWGGYGYTF
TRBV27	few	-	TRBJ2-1	TGTGCCAGCAGTTTAGCGATACAGTCCCGCTCCTACAATGAGCAGTTCTTC	CASSLAIQSRSYNEQFF
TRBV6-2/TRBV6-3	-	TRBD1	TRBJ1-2	TGTGCCAGCTGCCTTTCAGGGGGCTACTATGGCTACACCTTC	CASCLSGGYYGYTF
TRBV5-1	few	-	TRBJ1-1	TGCGCCAGCAGCTCCGCACTTAAAAACACTGAAGCTTTCTTT	CASSSALKNTEAFF
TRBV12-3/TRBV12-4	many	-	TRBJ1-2	TGTGCCAGCAGTCAACAGTATGGCTACACCTTC	CASSQQYGYTF
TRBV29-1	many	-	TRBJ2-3	TGCAGCGTTGATAACCGACGAGATACGCAGTATTTT	CSVDNRRDTQYF
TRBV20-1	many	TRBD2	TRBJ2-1	TGCAGTGCGGTAGCGGGAGTCCTATACAATGAGCAGTTCTTC	CSAVAGVLYNEQFF
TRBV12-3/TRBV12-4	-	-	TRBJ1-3	TGTGCCAGCAGCTCGGGACCCGGGACTGGAAACACCATATATTTT	CASSSGPGTGNTIYF
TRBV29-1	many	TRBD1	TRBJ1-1	TGCAGCGCCCAGGACAGGGGGCGCGGGAACACTGAAGCTTTCTTT	CSAQDRGRGNTEAFF
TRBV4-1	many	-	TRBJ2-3	TGCGCCAGCAGCTCTCGGGGGACCCGCACAGATACGCAGTATTTT	CASSSRGTRTDTQYF
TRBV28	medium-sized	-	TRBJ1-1	TGTGCCAGCAGAGACATGAACACTGAAGCTTTCTTT	CASRDMNTEAFF